Sequencing of this T cell receptor (beta chain) was carried out in a study of vaccination and CD4 T cells after COVID-19. Overall study: Two doses of either BNT162b2 or mRNA-1273 vaccine were given to participants. The post-COVID samples were taken a median around 93 days after diagnosis, anywhere from 35 to 161. Study-level results: There was no significant change from around 19 to 38 median reactive clonotypes. Spike mono-reactive clones accounted for 304 of the 307 vaccine-specific clones found in convalescent patients.

One entry per CDR3 protein results from TCRdb running MiXCR on the PCR reads. The sample has fewer than 20,000 distinct CDR3 sequences; less than 65% are singletons. With regard to this clonotype: Its matching antigen is unknown.

This TCR was recovered from a human donor who had recovered from COVID-19. Source: CD4+ T cells from blood, taken after SARS-CoV-2 vaccination.

CDR3 nucleotides: TGTGCCAGCAGCCCTTTGGTCCCGTGGACTGAAGCTTTCTTT. It is translated as CASSPLVPWTEAFF. V usage is TRBV2 and J usage is TRBJ1-1; D not certain. This CDR3 has 14 residues. V was cut by 6 bases and J by 5 bases, with 16 bases left in between. Looked up from germline, CDR1 is SNHLY and CDR2 is FYNNEI.